Each of the 29 T cell receptor beta chains below was sequenced from the same sample in a study of shared clonotypes between healthy human individuals. Profiled with immunoSEQ multiplex PCR; TCRdb holds only in-frame clones, not every one. This table holds about 2 million clones, 90% to 95% found once. The specimen sequenced was naive CD4+ T cells sorted from blood. The subset here: CD45RA+ positively selected. The receptors come from a man aged 18-30 years in good health.

This clone appeared once. This sequence joins TRBV7-2 and TRBJ1-3; no definite D call. This CDR3 comprises 13 residues. With 2 bases removed from V and 4 bases from J, the gap between germline ends came to 6 bases. Germline V gene data show CDR1 as SGHTA and CDR2 as FQGNSA. The CDR3 region is CASSLRQGNTIYF. CDR3 DNA sequence: TGTGCCAGCAGCTTACGGCAGGGAAACACCATATATTTT.

The chain links TRBV14 to TRBJ2-1; unclear D gene. The CDR3 is made up of 18 amino acids. Germline values: CDR1 SGHDN, CDR2 FVKESK. V shed 0 bases and J shed 3 bases, with 18 bases lying between them. CDR3 protein: CASSQDQKRRINYNEQFF. The CDR3 nucleotides read TGTGCCAGCAGCCAAGATCAAAAGCGTCGGATCAACTACAATGAGCAGTTCTTC.

In DNA form, the CDR3 reads TGCGCCAGCAGCCAAATGACTAGCGGGGGAGACAATGAGCAGTTCTTC. Translated: CASSQMTSGGDNEQFF. The chain uses TRBV5-1 and TRBJ2-1, with 12 bases aligning to TRBD2. This CDR3 has 16 amino acids. CDR1 and CDR2 from the germline V gene are SGHRS and YFSETQ. The junction had 7 bases not matched to a gene; V was cut back by 4 bases and J by 5 bases.

The J gene is TRBJ2-2, the V gene TRBV10-3; 10 nucleotides align to TRBD2. CDR3 size: 14 residues. Germline V gives CDR1 ENHRY, CDR2 SYGVKD. V shed 7 bases, J shed 3 bases, and the junction held 2 bases outside the gene matches. CDR3 bases: TGTGCCATCAAAGGGACTAGCGACACCGGGGAGCTGTTTTTT. Translating it yields CAIKGTSDTGELFF.

This chain joins TRBV4-3 and TRBJ2-1; 8 bases are a match to TRBD1. With V trimmed by 0 bases and J by 7 bases, 5 bases remained unmatched. The CDR3 is 15 residues long. The germline V gene has CDR1 LGHNA and CDR2 YSLEER. DNA for the CDR3: TGCGCCAGCAGCCAAGAGCAGGGGGCGAAAAATGAGCAGTTCTTC. Its translation: CASSQEQGAKNEQFF.

The genes are TRBV5-1 and TRBJ2-1; D tentatively reads TRBD1 or TRBD2 (5 bases each). Germline V gene data show CDR1 as SGHRS and CDR2 as YFSETQ. V was shortened by 7 bases and J by 9 bases, with 20 bases between the two germline ends. CDR3 length: 14 residues. The DNA for the CDR3 is TGCGCCAGCTGCCGGGACCCCCCTTTCGGTGAGCAGTTCTTC. This gives the protein CASCRDPPFGEQFF.

The gene calls are TRBV15 and TRBJ2-7; D unclear. The germline V gene has CDR1 LNHNV and CDR2 YYDKDF (reference sequence). The V and J ends lost 0 bases and 1 base respectively, with 7 bases between them. The CDR3 runs to 14 residues. CDR3 sequence: CATSRDYTSYEQYF. The CDR3 DNA is TGTGCCACCAGCAGAGATTACACATCCTACGAGCAGTACTTC.

Of note for this clone: Additional DNA sequences in this sample encode the identical CDR3. This chain connects TRBV6-1 to TRBJ2-7; 9 nucleotides match TRBD1. The CDR3 contains 14 residues. Germline V CDR1 and CDR2: MNHNS, SASEGT. J gave up 2 bases and V 2 bases, and 1 base lay outside the gene matches. CDR3 in DNA: TGTGCCAGCAGTGAATACAGGGGGCCCTACGAGCAGTACTTC. It encodes CASSEYRGPYEQYF.

The gene calls are TRBV10-3 and TRBJ2-7; 8 bases align to TRBD2. The CDR3 totals 13 residues. Germline V CDR1 and CDR2: ENHRY, SYGVKD. The CDR3 loop is CAISESEGLVITV. The CDR3 coding sequence is TGTGCCATCAGTGAGTCGGAGGGACTAGTAATCACCGTC.

The CDR3 is CASARGSRETQYF. In nucleotides, the CDR3 is TGTGCCAGCGCCCGAGGCTCTCGAGAGACCCAGTACTTC. The V and J genes are TRBV2 and TRBJ2-5; D not certain. Germline V lookup: CDR1 SNHLY, CDR2 FYNNEI. This CDR3 has 13 residues. Trimming pared 8 bases from V and 4 bases from J, leaving 14 bases between.

This chain joins TRBV27 and TRBJ1-1, with D possibly being TRBD1 (5 bases). There are 13 residues in the CDR3. With 6 bases removed from V and 6 bases from J, the gap between germline ends came to 14 bases. Germline V gene sequence: CDR1 MNHEY, CDR2 SMNVEV (reference sequence). The CDR3 sequence: CASSQGVHAEAFF. The DNA for the CDR3 is TGTGCCAGCAGCCAGGGAGTCCACGCTGAAGCTTTCTTT.

CDR3 in amino acids: CASSLTPAIVGASYEQYF. DNA of the CDR3: TGCGCCAGCAGCTTAACCCCGGCGATAGTAGGGGCCTCCTACGAGCAGTACTTC. The chain employs TRBV5-1 and TRBJ2-7; tentative D call: TRBD1 (5 bases). Germline CDR1 SGHRS, CDR2 YFSETQ. The V and J ends lost 2 bases and 0 bases respectively, with 21 bases between them. This CDR3 has 18 residues. Full variable domain (outside the CDR3, taken from reference TRBV5-1 and TRBJ2-7): KAGVTQTPRYLIKTRGQQVTLSCSPISGHRSVSWYQQTPGQGLQFLFEYFSETQRNKGNFPGRFSGRQFSNSRSEMNVSTLELGDSALYLCASSLTPAIVGASYEQYFGPGTRLTVT.

The chain couples TRBV25-1 to TRBJ2-2; 7 bases agree with TRBD2. There are 16 residues in the CDR3. CDR1 MGHDK and CDR2 SYGVNS come from the germline V gene. J was trimmed by 3 bases and V by 3 bases; bases with no gene match: 7. Written as DNA, the CDR3 is TGTGCCAGCAGTGATCTTTTACGGGGGGACACCGGGGAGCTGTTTTTT. Its protein is CASSDLLRGDTGELFF. Together with reference TRBV25-1 and TRBJ2-2, the CDR3 gives the full variable domain: EADIYQTPRYLVIGTGKKITLECSQTMGHDKMYWYQQDPGMELHLIHYSYGVNSTEKGDLSSESTVSRIRTEHFPLTLESARPSHTSQYLCASSDLLRGDTGELFFGEGSRLTVL.

The genes are TRBV25-1 and TRBJ2-7; 8 positions agree with TRBD1. The CDR3 covers 15 residues. The V gene end was trimmed by 0 bases and the J gene end by 4 bases; junction bases not matched to a gene: 5. Germline-derived CDR1 and CDR2 are MGHDK and SYGVNS. The CDR3 loop is CASSEYGTGVYEQYF. The CDR3 DNA follows: TGTGCCAGCAGTGAATACGGGACAGGTGTTTACGAGCAGTACTTC.

The rearrangement joins TRBV7-2 to TRBJ1-6; D perhaps matches TRBD1 (6 bases). The CDR3 is 15 amino acids. The germline CDR1 and CDR2 sequences are SGHTA and FQGNSA. V dropped 5 bases and J dropped 5 bases, with 13 bases sitting between them. In nucleotides, the CDR3 is TGTGCCAGCAGCCCCCGGACAGCCCATAATTCACCCCTCCACTTT. Protein sequence: CASSPRTAHNSPLHF.

The chain couples TRBV4-2 to TRBJ2-1, with 7 bases fitting TRBD1. CDR1 and CDR2 from the germline V gene are LGHNA and YNFKEQ. The length of the CDR3 is 15 residues. V trimming: 1 base; J trimming: 9 bases; junction bases outside the gene matches: 9. This CDR3 reads CASSQVDRDYGEQFF. The CDR3 coding sequence is TGTGCCAGCAGCCAAGTAGACAGGGATTACGGTGAGCAGTTCTTC.

V gene TRBV4-2 combines with J gene TRBJ1-6; D uncertain. Trimming took 0 bases from V and 12 from J, leaving 18 bases between them. Germline CDR1 reads LGHNA; CDR2 reads YNFKEQ. The CDR3 consists of 16 residues. CDR3 amino acids: CASSQDISAAGEPLHF. DNA of the CDR3: TGTGCCAGCAGCCAAGATATCTCGGCGGCGGGTGAACCCCTCCACTTT.

CDR3 DNA: TGTGCCAGCAGCTCTACCGGACAGGGAACAGATCCACCCCTCCACTTT. It codes for CASSSTGQGTDPPLHF. J is TRBJ1-6 and V is TRBV11-2; 8 nucleotides match TRBD1. The germline V gene has CDR1 SGHAT and CDR2 FQNNGV. After removal of 4 bases from V and 11 bases from J, the junction contained 13 bases not matched to a gene. The CDR3 extends over 16 amino acids.

This chain connects TRBV12-5 to TRBJ2-1; D perhaps matches TRBD2 (6 bases). The ends were cut back, 4 bases at V and 7 bases at J, with 11 bases in the middle. The CDR3 sequence is 13 residues long. The germline V gene encodes CDR1 LGHNT and CDR2 FRNRAP. CDR3 loop: CASGSMGLNEQFF. Written as DNA, the CDR3 is TGTGCTAGTGGTTCAATGGGACTGAATGAGCAGTTCTTC.

This clone was found once. The rearrangement joins TRBV6-5 to TRBJ1-1, with no clear D. This CDR3 comprises 14 residues. V lost 1 base and J lost 1, with 7 bases in between. Germline-derived CDR1 and CDR2 are MNHEY and SVGAGI. CDR3 in amino acids: CASSYFQTNTEAFF. The CDR3 nucleotides are TGTGCCAGCAGTTACTTTCAGACGAACACTGAAGCTTTCTTT.

The chain links TRBV5-1 to TRBJ2-7; D uncertain. V was trimmed by 0 bases and J by 4 bases, leaving 17 bases between them. There are 16 residues in the CDR3. Germline values: CDR1 SGHRS, CDR2 YFSETQ. CDR3 coding DNA: TGCGCCAGCAGCTTGGATATCCGGCTTACGGCTTACGAGCAGTACTTC. This gives the protein CASSLDIRLTAYEQYF.

This rearrangement joins TRBV5-1 to TRBJ2-5; 8 bases map to TRBD1. The junction had 11 bases not matched to a gene; V was cut back by 3 bases and J by 4 bases. The CDR3 contains 16 residues. Germline-derived CDR1 and CDR2 are SGHRS and YFSETQ. CDR3 amino acids: CASSWSIRGQGETQYF. The CDR3 nucleotides are TGCGCCAGCAGCTGGTCGATCAGGGGGCAAGGAGAGACCCAGTACTTC. Variable domain in full (rest from reference TRBV5-1 and TRBJ2-5): KAGVTQTPRYLIKTRGQQVTLSCSPISGHRSVSWYQQTPGQGLQFLFEYFSETQRNKGNFPGRFSGRQFSNSRSEMNVSTLELGDSALYLCASSWSIRGQGETQYFGPGTRLLVL.

This chain uses TRBV18 with TRBJ2-7, with TRBD1 as a possible D gene (6 bases). Germline CDR1 and CDR2: KGHSH and LQKENI. The CDR3 totals 15 residues. Trimming removed 3 bases at V and 2 bases at J, with 14 bases between. The CDR3 bases are TGTGCCAGCTCACCGACAGGTTTATCCCCCTACGAGCAGTACTTC. Translated: CASSPTGLSPYEQYF. The variable domain in full, completed from reference TRBV18 and TRBJ2-7, reads NAGVMQNPRHLVRRRGQEARLRCSPMKGHSHVYWYRQLPEEGLKFMVYLQKENIIDESGMPKERFSAEFPKEGPSILRIQQVVRGDSAAYFCASSPTGLSPYEQYFGPGTRLTVT.

The chain carries TRBV11-2 and TRBJ1-6; tentatively, D is TRBD1 (6 bases). Trimming shortened V by 5 bases and J by 10 bases, and 12 bases separated the two germline ends. This CDR3 has 13 residues. Germline lookup yields CDR1 SGHAT and CDR2 FQNNGV. This chain's CDR3 is CASSPWTASPLHF. The CDR3 DNA is TGTGCCAGCAGCCCCTGGACAGCCTCACCCCTCCACTTT.

The chain links TRBV18 to TRBJ2-7; 7 nucleotides align to TRBD1. The CDR3 extends over 14 amino acids. With V trimmed by 3 bases and J by 6 bases, 8 bases remained unmatched. From germline, CDR1 is KGHSH and CDR2 LQKENI. The CDR3 DNA reads TGTGCCAGCTCACCGCTCACGACAGGGAGCGAGCAGTACTTC. It is translated as CASSPLTTGSEQYF.

Points on this clone: This sample also contains other DNA sequences that code for the same CDR3. The rearrangement links TRBV6-5 to TRBJ2-7, with 10 bases matching TRBD1. The V gene end was trimmed by 4 bases and the J gene end by 3 bases; junction bases not matched to a gene: 3. Germline V gene lookup returns CDR1 MNHEY and CDR2 SVGAGI. CDR3 length equals 14 residues. The CDR3 protein is CASSSRDRGYEQYF. Written as DNA, the CDR3 is TGTGCCAGCAGTTCCCGGGACAGGGGCTACGAGCAGTACTTC.

This clone was recorded once. This rearrangement joins TRBV7-9 to TRBJ2-7; 10 bases fit TRBD1. The germline gives CDR1 SEHNR, CDR2 FQNEAQ (reference sequence). The CDR3 covers 16 residues. V lost 1 base, J lost 5 bases, and 8 bases stayed unmatched. CDR3 nucleotide sequence: TGTGCCAGCAGCTTAGGAAGGGACAGGGGTCTCGACGAGCAGTACTTC. Its translation is CASSLGRDRGLDEQYF.

V gene TRBV25-1 combines with J gene TRBJ2-7; 8 bases are shared with TRBD1. The CDR3 extends over 15 amino acids. Germline V gene sequence: CDR1 MGHDK, CDR2 SYGVNS. V lost 2 bases to trimming and J lost 7 bases; unmatched junction nucleotides: 10. Here the CDR3 reads CASSEGQGRTWEQYF. The CDR3 bases are TGTGCCAGCAGTGAAGGACAGGGAAGGACCTGGGAGCAGTACTTC.

This chain joins TRBV5-1 and TRBJ2-5, with 7 bases fitting TRBD1. Germline lookup yields CDR1 SGHRS and CDR2 YFSETQ. The CDR3 is made up of 16 amino acids. The V gene end was trimmed by 5 bases and the J gene end by 1 base; junction bases not matched to a gene: 11. The CDR3 DNA is TGCGCCAGCAGAAATAGCAGGGGGTCCAGCCAAGAGACCCAGTACTTC. Translation: CASRNSRGSSQETQYF.